This TCR beta chain is drawn from a study of T cells in Graves' hyperthyroidism and ophthalmopathy. Graves' hyperthyroidism without ophthalmopathy progression within 18 months was termed stable. Investigators excluded patients with uncontrolled infection, other autoimmune disease, pregnancy or lactation. The V and J ends lost 2 bases and 9 bases respectively, with 17 bases between them. The CDR3 covers 14 residues. CDR1 and CDR2 from the germline V gene are ENHRY and SYGVKD. RNA transcripts were the template for amplifying TCR beta CDR3 regions. During a first-round RT-PCR of the TCR CDR3, the HTBI primer set was used. TCRdb processed the multiplex PCR reads anew with MiXCR; each CDR3 protein has one entry. Of hundreds of thousands of distinct CDR3 sequences in the sample, 46% were seen once.

The receptor comes from a woman aged 18-29 years with Graves' hyperthyroidism. This chain links TRBV10-3 with TRBJ2-7, with a possible D match to TRBD2 (6 bases). Sequenced sample: peripheral blood or thyroid tissue (not recorded which). This CDR3 reads CAISEGREETMQYF. The CDR3 DNA sequence: TGTGCCATCAGTGAGGGCAGGGAGGAAACCATGCAGTACTTC.